This is a list of T cell receptor beta chains from one sample in a study of blood T cells in healthy people across ages. TCRdb re-derived calls from the 5' RACE reads in MiXCR, one entry per CDR3 protein. The top ten hold roughly 12% of the sample, which has about 1.6 million distinct CDR3 sequences, roughly 30% seen once. Source material: blood. These receptors originate from a woman in her twenties or thirties in good health. The CDR3 runs from the conserved cysteine through the conserved F or W. Fields, in order: clone size, J gene, D gene, V gene, CDR3 length, CDR3 protein, CDR3 DNA. A D gene is named only where the DNA matches it firmly. Some rows mark clone size as missing; the rest say once, few, many or name a class of expanded clone.

clone_size: many; j_call: TRBJ2-7; d_call: TRBD2; v_call: TRBV29-1; cdr3_length: 14; cdr3_aa: CSVPGPAGPYEQYF; cdr3_nt: TGCAGCGTACCAGGCCCAGCGGGACCCTACGAGCAGTACTTC
clone_size: .; j_call: TRBJ2-3; d_call: .; v_call: TRBV29-1; cdr3_length: 12; cdr3_aa: CSVRMGPDTQYF; cdr3_nt: TGCAGCGTCAGGATGGGCCCAGATACGCAGTATTTT
clone_size: few; j_call: TRBJ2-5; d_call: TRBD1; v_call: TRBV7-9; cdr3_length: 15; cdr3_aa: CASSLRTGGKETQYF; cdr3_nt: TGTGCCAGCAGCCTCCGGACAGGGGGAAAAGAGACCCAGTACTTC
clone_size: .; j_call: TRBJ2-7; d_call: TRBD2; v_call: TRBV27; cdr3_length: 14; cdr3_aa: CASSYGTSGNEQYF; cdr3_nt: TGTGCCAGCAGTTACGGGACTAGCGGGAACGAGCAGTACTTC
clone_size: .; j_call: TRBJ2-7; d_call: TRBD2; v_call: TRBV5-6; cdr3_length: 17; cdr3_aa: CASSFYLLALSSYEQYF; cdr3_nt: TGTGCCAGCAGCTTCTACTTACTAGCGTTAAGCTCCTACGAGCAGTACTTC
clone_size: few; j_call: TRBJ2-7; d_call: .; v_call: TRBV25-1; cdr3_length: 15; cdr3_aa: CASSEVAGGSYEQYF; cdr3_nt: TGTGCCAGCAGTGAAGTGGCTGGGGGTTCCTACGAGCAGTACTTC
clone_size: .; j_call: TRBJ2-5; d_call: .; v_call: TRBV4-2; cdr3_length: 16; cdr3_aa: CASSQAVGEGHGTQYF; cdr3_nt: TGTGCCAGCAGCCAGGCGGTAGGTGAGGGACATGGGACCCAGTACTTC
clone_size: .; j_call: TRBJ2-1; d_call: TRBD2; v_call: TRBV7-2; cdr3_length: 17; cdr3_aa: CTSSLITGTSGRAEQFF; cdr3_nt: TGTACCAGCAGCTTAATAACCGGGACTAGCGGGAGGGCTGAGCAGTTCTTC
clone_size: few; j_call: TRBJ2-5; d_call: TRBD2; v_call: TRBV11-1; cdr3_length: 15; cdr3_aa: CASSSGTLAGVEQYF; cdr3_nt: TGTGCCAGCAGCTCCGGGACACTAGCGGGGGTGGAGCAGTACTTC
clone_size: .; j_call: TRBJ1-2; d_call: .; v_call: TRBV20-1; cdr3_length: 14; cdr3_aa: CSAPLGQLDYGYTF; cdr3_nt: TGCAGTGCCCCCCTCGGGCAGTTGGACTATGGCTACACCTTC